This section outlines one T cell receptor beta chain sequence together with its context. The target antigen is unknown. The data were obtained in a study of T-cell memory formation after mild COVID-19. Study summary: The TCR clusters were mostly specific to one donor.

The study, taken as a whole, reports: Contracting clones localized mainly to CM and EM when CD4+ and mainly to EMRA when CD8+.

This CDR3 comprises 15 residues. CDR1 is KGHDR and CDR2 is SFDVKD in the germline V gene. The ends were cut back, 7 bases at V and 1 base at J, with 15 bases in the middle. 5'RACE with constant-segment primers built TCRalpha and TCRbeta cDNA libraries with UMIs. Each CDR3 protein is one row after TCRdb ran MiXCR on the 5' RACE reads. Among roughly 500,000 distinct CDR3 sequences listed, around 21% were seen once. The receptor was derived from an adult woman who had mild COVID-19 (a few samples of this study predate the infection). Cell type and time point are not known. Sample: PBMCs or a T cell subset sorted from them (not recorded which). The chain uses TRBV24-1 and TRBJ1-1, with D possibly being TRBD1 (5 bases). CDR3: CATRETGTGNTEAFF. CDR3 nucleotides: TGTGCCACCAGAGAAACCGGGACGGGGAACACTGAAGCTTTCTTT.